Listed below are T cell receptor beta chains from one sample, sequenced in a study of T cell responses to AZD1222 COVID-19 vaccine. Sequencing was performed with immunoSEQ multiplex PCR; in TCRdb, only in-frame clones are kept and a portion is missing. The sample includes fewer than 120,000 clones, roughly 92% seen only once; the top ten take roughly 2.5%. Source: peripheral blood, taken 28 days after the second AZD1222 dose. These receptor sequences come from an adult who received the AZD1222 COVID-19 vaccine. Each CDR3 is given with its conserved first and last residue. The D gene is left open where the match is weak. Size is stated for part of the rows, as once, few or many counts, or as a class when the clone is expanded.

NA TRBJ1-5 NA TRBV7-6 CASSPENQPQHF TGTGCCAGCAGCCCAGAGAATCAGCCCCAGCATTTT
NA TRBJ1-1 TRBD1 TRBV9 CASSVGQGGFEAFF TGTGCCAGCAGCGTAGGACAGGGCGGGTTTGAAGCTTTCTTT
NA TRBJ2-1 NA TRBV30 CAWSVSGREQFF TGTGCCTGGAGTGTATCTGGGAGGGAGCAGTTCTTC
NA TRBJ1-6 NA TRBV7-9 CASQEITNSPLHF TGTGCCAGCCAAGAGATAACTAATTCACCCCTCCACTTT
few TRBJ2-5 TRBD2 TRBV28 CASSLAGDGETQYF TGTGCCAGCAGTCTCGCGGGGGACGGGGAGACCCAGTACTTC
NA TRBJ1-5 TRBD1 TRBV18 CASSPGTGGDQPQHF TGTGCCAGCTCACCGGGGACAGGGGGCGATCAGCCCCAGCATTTT
NA TRBJ1-1 TRBD1 TRBV6-1 CASSEEVAGGKAFF TGTGCCAGCAGTGAAGAAGTGGCAGGGGGCAAGGCTTTCTTT
NA TRBJ1-5 NA TRBV19 CASSFQIRNRPQHF TGTGCCAGTAGTTTCCAGATTCGCAATCGGCCCCAGCATTTT
NA TRBJ1-6 NA TRBV7-8 CASSSTRGSFYNSPLHF TGTGCCAGCAGCTCAACCCGAGGCAGCTTCTATAATTCACCCCTCCACTTT
NA TRBJ2-7 TRBD2 TRBV4-1 CASSQDLRGAYEQYF TGCGCCAGCAGCCAAGATCTTCGGGGGGCCTACGAGCAGTACTTC
NA TRBJ1-4 TRBD1 TRBV18 CASSPRGSSLEKLFF TGTGCCAGCTCACCCAGGGGGAGCAGCTTGGAAAAACTGTTTTTT
NA TRBJ2-5 TRBD1 TRBV19 CASSQKGTGETQYF TGTGCCAGTAGCCAAAAAGGGACAGGGGAGACCCAGTACTTC
NA TRBJ2-3 TRBD2 TRBV7-2 CASSSPGRGGGTDTQYF TGTGCCAGCAGCTCACCGGGGCGGGGGGGCGGCACAGATACGCAGTATTTT
NA TRBJ1-2 NA TRBV7-8 CASSLVQGDGYTF TGTGCCAGCAGCTTAGTCCAGGGCGATGGCTACACCTTC
NA TRBJ1-5 TRBD1 TRBV7-8 CASSIQGGGQPQHF TGTGCCAGCAGCATCCAGGGGGGGGGTCAGCCCCAGCATTTT
NA TRBJ2-7 NA TRBV19 CASSISRGIEQYF TGTGCCAGTAGTATCAGTCGGGGCATCGAGCAGTACTTC
NA TRBJ2-5 NA TRBV3-1/TRBV3-2 CASSHRYQETQYF TGTGCCAGCAGTCACAGGTACCAAGAGACCCAGTACTTC
NA TRBJ2-1 NA TRBV6-9 CASTGTFYEQFF TGTGCCAGCACGGGTACTTTCTATGAGCAGTTCTTC
NA TRBJ1-2 NA TRBV6-6 CASSTLSGDEGDGYTF TGTGCCAGCAGCACGCTCTCGGGGGACGAGGGGGATGGCTACACCTTC
NA TRBJ1-1 NA TRBV10-2 CASSFRGGLAFF TGCGCCAGCAGTTTTAGGGGGGGCCTAGCTTTCTTT
NA TRBJ2-7 NA TRBV7-6 CASSPGRVAYEQYF TGTGCCAGCAGCCCGGGACGGGTAGCCTACGAGCAGTACTTC
NA TRBJ2-3 TRBD2 TRBV7-9 CASRGLAPLNTDTQYF TGTGCCAGCAGGGGACTAGCGCCCCTTAACACAGATACGCAGTATTTT
NA TRBJ1-1 NA TRBV7-2 CASSLRIGLPGDGYTEAFF TGTGCCAGCAGCTTAAGGATCGGGCTGCCCGGGGACGGTTACACTGAAGCTTTCTTT
NA TRBJ2-7 NA TRBV5-6 CASSMDAGAGYEQYF TGTGCCAGCAGTATGGACGCGGGGGCAGGCTACGAGCAGTACTTC
NA TRBJ2-7 TRBD2 TRBV7-9 CASSPSGGSEQYF TGTGCCAGCAGCCCCTCGGGGGGGAGCGAGCAGTACTTC
few TRBJ1-1 TRBD1 TRBV6-2/TRBV6-3 CASSLQGSTEAFF TGTGCCAGCAGTTTACAGGGGAGCACTGAAGCTTTCTTT
NA TRBJ1-6 TRBD1 TRBV28 CASSYPGPQGNSPLHF TGTGCCAGCAGTTACCCGGGCCCACAGGGGAATTCACCCCTCCACTTT
NA TRBJ1-1 NA TRBV30 CAWSVFRLNEAFF TGTGCCTGGAGTGTTTTCCGGCTTAATGAAGCTTTCTTT
NA TRBJ2-3 NA TRBV5-1 CASSFGSTDTQYF TGCGCCAGCAGCTTCGGCAGCACAGATACGCAGTATTTT
NA TRBJ2-1 NA TRBV11-3 CASSPQGDEQFF TGTGCCAGCTCCCCACAGGGCGATGAGCAGTTCTTC